The 27 T cell receptor beta chains below were found in one sample sequenced in a study of cytomegalovirus exposure and HLA in healthy donors. Primers: 60 Vbeta forward and 13 Jbeta reverse. Measured with immunoSEQ multiplex PCR; TCRdb has only the in-frame clones, and not every one. Here the sample spans 140,000 or so clones, around three quarters being singletons. Specimen: PBMCs. These TCRs come from a woman younger than 35 in good health and CMV-seropositive.

There are a few counts of this clone. In DNA form, the CDR3 reads TGTGCCAGTAGTCTTGGGGCTAGCGGGGGTCCAGATACGCAGTATTTT. It translates to CASSLGASGGPDTQYF. The J gene is TRBJ2-3, the V gene TRBV19; 10 positions match TRBD2. Germline CDR1 is LNHDA and CDR2 is SQIVND (reference sequence). The CDR3 extends over 16 amino acids. Trimming took 5 bases from V and 4 from J; bases not matched to a gene: 9.

On this clone: The junction departs from germline at one end; a sequencing error may be responsible. Other DNA sequences of this sample code for an identical CDR3. The CDR3 reads CASSLVDRQDGEQFF. The CDR3 nucleotides read TGTGCTAGCAGTTTGGTGGACAGACAAGATGGTGAGCAGTTCTTC. The chain carries TRBV28 and TRBJ2-1; tentatively, D is TRBD1 (6 bases). The germline gives CDR1 MDHEN, CDR2 SYDVKM. The CDR3 has 15 amino acids.

This chain connects TRBV9 to TRBJ2-2; D is possibly TRBD2 (5 bases). This CDR3 comprises 15 residues. Germline V CDR1 and CDR2: SGDLS, YYNGEE. Trimming took off 4 bases at V and 5 bases at J, with 15 bases between the two ends. CDR3 DNA sequence: TGTGCCAGCAGCTCGTTAGGGCCGGGGACCGGGGAGCTGTTTTTT. This encodes CASSSLGPGTGELFF. Using reference TRBV9 and TRBJ2-2 for the parts outside the CDR3, the full variable domain is DSGVTQTPKHLITATGQRVTLRCSPRSGDLSVYWYQQSLDQGLQFLIQYYNGEERAKGNILERFSAQQFPDLHSELNLSSLELGDSALYFCASSSLGPGTGELFFGEGSRLTVL.

V usage is TRBV5-1 and J usage is TRBJ2-3; D not resolved. V lost 4 bases and J lost 3, with 18 bases in between. CDR1 SGHRS and CDR2 YFSETQ come from the germline V gene. The CDR3 extends over 16 amino acids. CDR3 DNA sequence: TGCGCCAGCAGCCCATCACCCGTATTCGGGACAGATACGCAGTATTTT. Amino acids: CASSPSPVFGTDTQYF.

The chain links TRBV21-1 to TRBJ2-7; whether TRBD1, the table's D call, matches the DNA was not checked. TRBV21-1 has pseudogene status. This CDR3 has 19 residues. CDR3 nucleotide sequence: TGTGCCAGCAGCAATCCTTTATCCCCCCGGGACAGTACTCTTGGGGAGCAGTACTTC. It translates to CASSNPLSPRDSTLGEQYF.

The V gene is TRBV25-1, the J gene TRBJ2-2; 10 positions match TRBD2. The CDR3 spans 18 residues. The germline CDR1 and CDR2 sequences are MGHDK and SYGVNS. The V gene end was trimmed by 2 bases and the J gene end by 0 bases; junction bases not matched to a gene: 6. CDR3 coding DNA: TGTGCCAGCAGTGAAATTTTTAGCGGGGGGCCGAACACCGGGGAGCTGTTTTTT. This sequence encodes CASSEIFSGGPNTGELFF.

The chain couples TRBV7-9 to TRBJ2-6, with D possibly TRBD2 on 6 matching bases. Looked up from germline, CDR1 is SEHNR and CDR2 is FQNEAQ (reference sequence). The CDR3 extends over 17 amino acids. Trimming removed 1 base from V and 3 bases from J, with 13 bases in between. CDR3 coding DNA: TGTGCCAGCAGCTTAGACGGGGGAGGATATGGGGCCAACGTCCTGACTTTC. It yields the protein CASSLDGGGYGANVLTF.

J is TRBJ2-3 and V is TRBV7-2, with 14 nucleotides matching TRBD2. Germline V gene lookup returns CDR1 SGHTA and CDR2 FQGNSA. This CDR3 is built from 16 residues. Germline trimming cut 0 bases from V and 6 bases from J; bases unmatched to any gene: 2. Here the CDR3 DNA reads TGTGCCAGCAGCTTAGCGGGACTAGCGGGGGCGGATACGCAGTATTTT. Translation gives CASSLAGLAGADTQYF.

The genes are TRBV5-1 and TRBJ2-3; TRBD1 aligns across 10 bases. This CDR3 has 17 residues. J was trimmed by 3 bases and V by 0 bases; bases with no gene match: 7. The germline V gene encodes CDR1 SGHRS and CDR2 YFSETQ. This CDR3 is CASSLGHRDRGTDTQYF. CDR3 bases: TGCGCCAGCAGCTTGGGTCACCGGGACAGGGGAACAGATACGCAGTATTTT.

This chain links TRBV27 with TRBJ2-7; D remains ambiguous. CDR1 and CDR2 (germline): MNHEY, SMNVEV (reference sequence). The CDR3 is 14 residues long. Trimming left V 2 bases short and J 2 bases short, with 10 bases between. The CDR3 nucleotides read TGTGCCAGCAGTTTAAGAGGCCCACCCTACGAGCAGTACTTC. Translation: CASSLRGPPYEQYF.

This chain joins TRBV5-1 and TRBJ2-5; a possible D gene is TRBD1 (6 bases). Per germline, CDR1 SGHRS and CDR2 YFSETQ. Trimming shortened V by 0 bases and J by 5 bases, and 8 bases separated the two germline ends. The CDR3 has 13 residues. This CDR3 is CASSLVGAETQYF. CDR3 nucleotide sequence: TGCGCCAGCAGCTTGGTGGGGGCTGAGACCCAGTACTTC.

The chain uses TRBV5-1 and TRBJ2-7, with a possible D match to TRBD2 (6 bases). Per the germline V gene, CDR1 is SGHRS and CDR2 is YFSETQ. Trimming removed 4 bases at V and 2 bases at J, with 13 bases between. The CDR3 is made up of 14 amino acids. For the CDR3, the DNA is TGCGCCAGCAGCGCAGGGACTTCTACCTACGAGCAGTACTTC. Protein sequence: CASSAGTSTYEQYF.

V is TRBV6-1 and J is TRBJ2-1, with 11 bases lining up with TRBD2. J gave up 16 bases and V 4 bases, and 12 bases lay outside the gene matches. This CDR3 spans 14 amino acids. Germline V gene sequence: CDR1 MNHNS, CDR2 SASEGT. CDR3 loop: CASSASGGSTPGFF. DNA for the CDR3: TGTGCCAGCAGTGCTAGCGGGGGGTCAACTCCAGGATTCTTC.

This clone appeared a few times. This chain connects TRBV7-9 to TRBJ1-2, with no clear D. The CDR3 totals 15 residues. The V and J ends lost 3 bases and 1 base respectively, with 12 bases between them. CDR1 and CDR2 (germline): SEHNR, FQNEAQ (reference sequence). CDR3 amino acids: CASSFPISGNYGYTF. In DNA form, the CDR3 reads TGTGCCAGCAGCTTTCCTATCTCGGGTAACTATGGCTACACCTTC.

J is TRBJ2-1 and V is TRBV7-2; TRBD1 matches 8 bases. Germline-derived CDR1 and CDR2 are SGHTA and FQGNSA. V shed 2 bases and J 0 bases; nucleotides not matched to a gene: 3. CDR3 length: 16 residues. CDR3 sequence (DNA): TGTGCCAGCAGCTTACAGACAGGGGTCTCCTACAATGAGCAGTTCTTC. This encodes CASSLQTGVSYNEQFF.

The chain has TRBV27 and TRBJ2-3; 9 nucleotides match TRBD2. CDR3 length: 16 amino acids. The junction had 5 bases not matched to a gene; V was cut back by 2 bases and J by 2 bases. Germline CDR1 is MNHEY and CDR2 is SMNVEV (reference sequence). CDR3 residues: CASSLIAGVVTDTQYF. In DNA form, the CDR3 reads TGTGCCAGCAGTTTAATAGCGGGGGTAGTCACAGATACGCAGTATTTT.

The chain employs TRBV7-9 and TRBJ2-2, with 9 bases identical to TRBD2. V was pared by 4 bases and J by 5 bases, with 2 bases of the junction left unmatched. The CDR3 has 14 residues. Germline V CDR1 and CDR2: SEHNR, FQNEAQ (reference sequence). CDR3 in DNA: TGTGCCAGCAGCTCTGGACTAGCGACCGGGGAGCTGTTTTTT. Its translation: CASSSGLATGELFF.

The chain recombines TRBV29-1 with TRBJ1-4; 8 nucleotides match TRBD1. Germline V lookup: CDR1 SQVTM, CDR2 ANQGSEA. The CDR3 loop spans 13 amino acids. After removal of 5 bases from V and 7 bases from J, the junction contained 6 bases not matched to a gene. The CDR3, as DNA: TGCAGCGTTCAGGACAGGGCGGGTGAAAAACTGTTTTTT. Residues: CSVQDRAGEKLFF.

This chain links TRBV5-1 with TRBJ2-2; maybe TRBD1 (8 bases). Per germline, CDR1 SGHRS and CDR2 YFSETQ. Deletions cut 4 bases from V and 6 bases from J, with 16 bases between. CDR3 length: 15 amino acids. The CDR3 DNA reads as TGCGCCAGCAGCGCAGACAGGGGAGGGCCCGGGGAGCTGTTTTTT. It specifies CASSADRGGPGELFF. Looking up the rest from reference TRBV5-1 and TRBJ2-2 gives the full variable domain: KAGVTQTPRYLIKTRGQQVTLSCSPISGHRSVSWYQQTPGQGLQFLFEYFSETQRNKGNFPGRFSGRQFSNSRSEMNVSTLELGDSALYLCASSADRGGPGELFFGEGSRLTVL.

CDR3 coding DNA: TGTGCCAGCAGTTCAAGGACAGGGACGAACACCGGGGAGCTGTTTTTT. It specifies CASSSRTGTNTGELFF. This chain links TRBV27 with TRBJ2-2; 8 bases agree with TRBD1. The CDR3 is 16 amino acids. V gave up 4 bases and J gave up 0 bases; unmatched junction bases: 4. The germline V gene has CDR1 MNHEY and CDR2 SMNVEV (reference sequence).

This clone was recorded once. V gene TRBV6-1 combines with J gene TRBJ2-7; 8 bases match TRBD2. V was clipped by 0 bases and J by 0 bases; unmatched bases: 1. Looked up from germline, CDR1 is MNHNS and CDR2 is SASEGT. CDR3 length: 15 amino acids. The CDR3 DNA sequence: TGTGCCAGCAGTGAAGCTAGCGGGGACTCCTACGAGCAGTACTTC. It specifies CASSEASGDSYEQYF.

The V gene is TRBV5-1, the J gene TRBJ2-1; D call uncertain. Germline CDR1 and CDR2: SGHRS and YFSETQ. There are 13 residues in the CDR3. V was shortened by 4 bases and J by 8 bases, with 13 bases between the two germline ends. The CDR3 spells CASSRGGLDEQFF. Written as DNA, the CDR3 is TGCGCCAGCAGCCGAGGTGGCTTGGATGAGCAGTTCTTC.

The V gene is TRBV2, the J gene TRBJ1-5, with 10 bases aligning to TRBD1. CDR1 and CDR2 (germline): SNHLY, FYNNEI. The CDR3 length is 14 residues. V was clipped by 5 bases and J by 6 bases; unmatched bases: 4. In nucleotides, the CDR3 is TGTGCCAGCAGTCCGACAGGGGGCCGTCAGCCCCAGCATTTT. Protein sequence: CASSPTGGRQPQHF.

The chain uses TRBV29-1 and TRBJ1-2; 9 bases line up with TRBD1. Germline CDR1 reads SQVTM; CDR2 reads ANQGSEA. The CDR3 is 13 amino acids. The junction had 5 bases not matched to a gene; V was cut back by 5 bases and J by 4 bases. The CDR3: CSVRTGDTYGYTF. The CDR3 DNA is TGCAGCGTTAGGACAGGGGATACCTATGGCTACACCTTC.

The chain has TRBV19 and TRBJ2-2, with D uncertain. This CDR3 contains 19 residues. Looked up from germline, CDR1 is LNHDA and CDR2 is SQIVND (reference sequence). Trimming cost V 0 bases and J 0 bases, with 17 bases left between them. The CDR3 DNA reads TGTGCCAGTAGTATAGATCCCCTCGACATTTTTGCGAACACCGGGGAGCTGTTTTTT. It codes for CASSIDPLDIFANTGELFF.

The chain employs TRBV5-1 and TRBJ2-1, with D perhaps TRBD2 (6 bases). Germline V CDR1 and CDR2: SGHRS, YFSETQ. V dropped 6 bases and J dropped 8 bases, with 21 bases sitting between them. There are 15 residues in the CDR3. The CDR3 region is CASTLDGGPGDEQFF. The CDR3, as DNA: TGCGCCAGCACCCTAGATGGCGGGCCGGGGGATGAGCAGTTCTTC.

J is TRBJ2-2 and V is TRBV7-7; maybe TRBD2 (6 bases). This CDR3 contains 14 residues. Trimming took off 7 bases at V and 7 bases at J, with 16 bases between the two ends. In germline, CDR1 is SSHAT, CDR2 FNYEAQ (reference sequence). The CDR3 region has the DNA TGTGCCAGCACGCGGCGGGGTCTGGACGGGGAGCTGTTTTTT. Residues: CASTRRGLDGELFF.